This T cell receptor (beta chain) was identified during a study of T cells in Graves' hyperthyroidism and ophthalmopathy (dated by TCRdb to between 2018 and 2020). Turning to the overall study: Peripheral blood was sampled at the time of initial diagnosis, prior to any treatment. Once sampling was done, hyperthyroidism patients were given methimazole at a starting dose of 30 mg daily, whereas ophthalmopathy patients were given high-dose intravenous methylprednisolone. Thyroid tissue and blood T-cell repertoires from six or seven Graves' hyperthyroidism patients were also compared in the study. An independent validation cohort of fewer than 20 hyperthyroidism patients and 17 patients who later progressed to ophthalmopathy tested prospective prediction of ophthalmopathy. According to the paper, TCR Vbeta CDR3 sequencing was carried out on some 130 peripheral blood samples, which came from around 43 ophthalmopathy, some 73 hyperthyroidism and some 17 progressor patients. TCR V-J signatures able to tell the groups apart were searched for in a discovery cohort of around 95 patients, of whom under 45 had Graves' ophthalmopathy and about 60 had stable Graves' hyperthyroidism. For training and testing, the approximately 97 patients in the discovery cohort were randomly divided in a 7:3 ratio.

Amplification of TCR beta CDR3 regions was carried out from RNA transcripts. The TCR CDR3 was subjected to a first round of RT-PCR using the HTBI primer set and the Qiagen OneStep RT-PCR kit. Libraries were constructed in a second round of multiplex PCR, after which size selection and purification were carried out. The libraries were sequenced on an Illumina HiSeq2000 using paired-end 100 bp reads. Per the original workflow: SOAPnuke was used to process the raw data, with reads discarded if the reads contained adapters or uncalled bases, had a mean Phred below 15, or lacked an exact constant-primer or identifier match. COPE v1.2.5 was used to merge high-quality paired reads, and clonotypes were defined as unique nucleotide sequences. MiTCR v1.1 was used to align the clonotypes against IMGT TRBV, TRBD and TRBJ reference segments. The analysis included only V-J combinations with a frequency above 0.0001, which together covered more than 99% of the repertoires. A TCS score was defined as the ratio between F50 (clonal expansion) and ExV (chaos), using BLOSUM62-based TCRdist between CDR3 peptides within each V-J. Welch's t-statistics and random forest reduced around 510 V-J features to 10 to 15, which were used in a naive Bayes classifier (R e1071). Using fastp trimming at Q25 and MiXCR clonotype assembly, TCRdb reanalyzed the public sequencing data and kept in-frame beta chains. Each entry is one CDR3 protein sequence, shown with its most common DNA and genes. These V and J calls derive from TCRdb rather than the authors' analysis. Within this sample are around 350,000 distinct CDR3 sequences, with about a fifth of them counted one time only. The ten largest clones take up 3.7% of the sample.

From the cysteine through the phenylalanine, the CDR3 covers 14 amino acids. Only the CDR3 DNA stays, 42 bases, in frame from base 1. For CDR1 and CDR2, the germline V gene lists SNHLY and FYNNEI. Here V drops 6 bases and J drops 2 bases, and the junction holds 5 bases not matched to any gene. This clonotype has a count of ten or more. The clone's antigen remains unknown. The input lacks base qualities; no much larger clone sits a single base away. A patient counted as having stable Graves' hyperthyroidism if no progression to ophthalmopathy occurred over 18 months of follow-up. Hyperthyroidism patients were newly diagnosed, with disease duration under 2 months, and aged 18 to 65 years. The study excluded patients with uncontrolled infections, other autoimmune diseases, pregnancy or lactation. Diagnoses were based on clinical symptoms, serum thyroxine and TRAb, thyroid ultrasound and orbital computed tomography. PBMCs were separated from 10 ml of fresh peripheral blood using Ficoll-Paque density gradient centrifugation. Total RNA was extracted with Trizol reagent, and quality was checked on an Agilent 2100 Bioanalyzer.

Results the study describes overall, beyond this receptor: Most expanded thyroid clonotypes (frequency above 0.001) were also detected in blood, suggesting blood repertoires may reflect thyroid immune responses. No statistical method was used to set the sample size in advance, and investigators knew the group allocation. In cross-validation, a model built on a 13 V-J signature told ophthalmopathy apart from stable hyperthyroidism with less than 90% sensitivity and about 81% specificity, and in testing the same model reached 80%/75%. In validation, the model predicted progression to ophthalmopathy a median of roughly 6.5 months before onset, with about 70% sensitivity and around 76% specificity.

Sequenced sample: blood. This sequence was found in a woman between 18 and 29 years old with Graves' hyperthyroidism. The rearranged chain carries TRBV2 and TRBJ1-2; 8 central nucleotides agree with TRBD1. The nucleotide sequence is given as TGTGCCAGCAGACTGGGACAGGAAAACTATGGCTACACCTTC. Its translation is CASRLGQENYGYTF.